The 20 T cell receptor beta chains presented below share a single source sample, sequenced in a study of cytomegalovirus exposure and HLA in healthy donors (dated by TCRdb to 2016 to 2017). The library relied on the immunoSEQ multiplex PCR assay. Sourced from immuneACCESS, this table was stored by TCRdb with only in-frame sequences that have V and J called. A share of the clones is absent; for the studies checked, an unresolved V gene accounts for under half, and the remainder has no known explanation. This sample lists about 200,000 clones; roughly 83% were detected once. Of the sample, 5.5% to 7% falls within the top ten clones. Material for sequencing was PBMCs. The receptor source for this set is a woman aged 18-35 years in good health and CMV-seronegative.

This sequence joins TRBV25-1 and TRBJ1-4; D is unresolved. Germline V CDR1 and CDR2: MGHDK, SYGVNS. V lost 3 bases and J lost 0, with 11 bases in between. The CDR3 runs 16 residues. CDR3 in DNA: TGTGCCAGCAGTGATTTCACCGGGACAACTAATGAAAAACTGTTTTTT. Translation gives CASSDFTGTTNEKLFF.

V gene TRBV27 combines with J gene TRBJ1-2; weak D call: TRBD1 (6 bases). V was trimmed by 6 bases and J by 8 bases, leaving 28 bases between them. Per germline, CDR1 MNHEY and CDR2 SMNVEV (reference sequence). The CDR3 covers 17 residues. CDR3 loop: CASSPRGGRRPAWGYTF. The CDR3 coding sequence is TGTGCCAGCAGCCCCCGGGGGGGCAGACGCCCGGCCTGGGGCTACACCTTC.

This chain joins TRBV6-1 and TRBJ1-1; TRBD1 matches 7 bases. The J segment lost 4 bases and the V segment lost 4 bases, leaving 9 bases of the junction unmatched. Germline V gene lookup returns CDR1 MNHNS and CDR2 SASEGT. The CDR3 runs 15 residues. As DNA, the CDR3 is TGTGCCAGCAGTGGCTGGCTTCGGGACAGCACTGAAGCTTTCTTT. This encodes CASSGWLRDSTEAFF.

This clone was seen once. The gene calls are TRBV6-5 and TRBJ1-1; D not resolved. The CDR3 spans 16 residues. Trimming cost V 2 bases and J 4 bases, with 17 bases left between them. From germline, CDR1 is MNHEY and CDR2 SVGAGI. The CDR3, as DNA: TGTGCCAGCAGTTACCGTGTTGGAGTGACGTCCACTGAAGCTTTCTTT. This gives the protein CASSYRVGVTSTEAFF.

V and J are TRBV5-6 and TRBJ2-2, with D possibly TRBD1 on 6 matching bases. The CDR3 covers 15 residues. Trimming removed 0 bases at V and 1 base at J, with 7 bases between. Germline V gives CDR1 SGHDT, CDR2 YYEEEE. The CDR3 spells CASSLGQVNTGELFF. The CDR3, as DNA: TGTGCCAGCAGCTTGGGACAGGTGAACACCGGGGAGCTGTTTTTT.

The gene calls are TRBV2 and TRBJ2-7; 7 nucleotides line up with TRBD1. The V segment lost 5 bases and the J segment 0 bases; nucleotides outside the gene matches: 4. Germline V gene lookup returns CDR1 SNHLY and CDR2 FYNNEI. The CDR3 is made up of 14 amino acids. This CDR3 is CASSQDRSSYEQYF. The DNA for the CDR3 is TGTGCCAGCAGTCAGGACAGGAGCTCCTACGAGCAGTACTTC.

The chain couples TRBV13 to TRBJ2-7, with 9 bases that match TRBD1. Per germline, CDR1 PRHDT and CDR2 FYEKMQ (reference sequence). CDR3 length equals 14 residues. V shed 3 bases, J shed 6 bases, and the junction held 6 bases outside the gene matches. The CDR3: CASSLGQGSREQYF. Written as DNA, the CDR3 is TGTGCCAGCAGCTTGGGACAGGGTTCCCGCGAGCAGTACTTC.

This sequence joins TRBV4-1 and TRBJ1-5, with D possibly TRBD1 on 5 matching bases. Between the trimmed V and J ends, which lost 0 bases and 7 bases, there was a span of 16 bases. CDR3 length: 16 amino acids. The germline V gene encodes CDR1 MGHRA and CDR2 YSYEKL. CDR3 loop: CASSQDGLGRGQPQHF. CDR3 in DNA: TGCGCCAGCAGCCAAGATGGGTTGGGACGCGGACAGCCCCAGCATTTT.

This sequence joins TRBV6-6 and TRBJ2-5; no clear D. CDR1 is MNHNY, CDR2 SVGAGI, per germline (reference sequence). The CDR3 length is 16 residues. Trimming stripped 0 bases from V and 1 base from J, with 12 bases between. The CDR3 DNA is TGTGCCAGCAGTTACTCGACGGCCCGATCCCAAGAGACCCAGTACTTC. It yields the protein CASSYSTARSQETQYF.

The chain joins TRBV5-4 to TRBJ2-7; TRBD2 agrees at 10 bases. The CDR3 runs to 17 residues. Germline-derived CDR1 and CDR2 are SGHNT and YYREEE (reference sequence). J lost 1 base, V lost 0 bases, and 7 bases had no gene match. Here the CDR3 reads CASSLGASGSGSYEQYF. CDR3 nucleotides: TGTGCCAGCAGCTTGGGCGCTAGCGGGAGCGGGTCCTACGAGCAGTACTTC.

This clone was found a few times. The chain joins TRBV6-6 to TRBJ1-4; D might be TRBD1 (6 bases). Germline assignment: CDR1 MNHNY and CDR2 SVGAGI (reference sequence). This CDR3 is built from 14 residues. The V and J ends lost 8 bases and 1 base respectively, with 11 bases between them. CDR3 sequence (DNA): TGTGCCAGCTTCCTCAGGGGAACTAATGAAAAACTGTTTTTT. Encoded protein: CASFLRGTNEKLFF.

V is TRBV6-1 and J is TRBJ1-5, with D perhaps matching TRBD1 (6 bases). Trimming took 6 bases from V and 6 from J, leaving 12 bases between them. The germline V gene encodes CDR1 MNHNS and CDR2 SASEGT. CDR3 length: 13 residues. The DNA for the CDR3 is TGTGCCAGCAGGGCTACAGGGTTTCAGCCCCAGCATTTT. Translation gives CASRATGFQPQHF.

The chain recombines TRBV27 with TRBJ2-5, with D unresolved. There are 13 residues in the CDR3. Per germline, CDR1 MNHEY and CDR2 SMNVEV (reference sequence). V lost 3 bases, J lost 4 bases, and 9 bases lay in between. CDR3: CASSFASRETQYF. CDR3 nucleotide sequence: TGTGCCAGCAGTTTTGCGTCCCGAGAGACCCAGTACTTC.

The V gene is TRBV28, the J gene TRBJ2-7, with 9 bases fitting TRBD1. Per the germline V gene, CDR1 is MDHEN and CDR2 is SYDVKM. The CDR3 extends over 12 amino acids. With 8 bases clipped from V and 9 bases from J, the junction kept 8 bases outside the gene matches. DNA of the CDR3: TGTGCCAGCGGTCTACAGGGGGCCTGGCAGTACTTC. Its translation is CASGLQGAWQYF.

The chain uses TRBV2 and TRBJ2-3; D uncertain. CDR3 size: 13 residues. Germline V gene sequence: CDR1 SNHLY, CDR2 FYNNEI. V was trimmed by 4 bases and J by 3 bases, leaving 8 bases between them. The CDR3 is CASSAEATDTQYF. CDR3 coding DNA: TGTGCCAGCAGTGCGGAAGCGACAGATACGCAGTATTTT.

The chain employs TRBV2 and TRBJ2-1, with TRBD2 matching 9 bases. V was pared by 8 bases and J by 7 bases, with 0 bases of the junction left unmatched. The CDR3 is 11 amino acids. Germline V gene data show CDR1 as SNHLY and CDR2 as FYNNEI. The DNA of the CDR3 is TGTGCCAGCCTAGCGGGAAATGAGCAGTTCTTC. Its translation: CASLAGNEQFF.

CDR3 in amino acids: CASSRPGQGNYGYTF. Written as DNA, the CDR3 is TGTGCCAGCAGTAGACCGGGACAGGGAAACTATGGCTACACCTTC. The rearrangement links TRBV6-1 to TRBJ1-2, with TRBD1 identical over 9 bases. Per the germline V gene, CDR1 is MNHNS and CDR2 is SASEGT. Losses at the gene ends were 5 bases for V and 2 bases for J; bases not matched to a gene: 6. The CDR3 spans 15 residues.

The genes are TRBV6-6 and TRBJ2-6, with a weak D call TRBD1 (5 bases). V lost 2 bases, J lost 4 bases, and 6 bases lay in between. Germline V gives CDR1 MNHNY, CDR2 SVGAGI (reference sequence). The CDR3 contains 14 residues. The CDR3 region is CASSYRGGANVLTF. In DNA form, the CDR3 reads TGTGCCAGCAGTTACAGGGGCGGGGCCAACGTCCTGACTTTC.

The CDR3 protein is CAWTHGQGFGQPQHF. The CDR3 nucleotides are TGTGCCTGGACTCACGGACAGGGGTTCGGTCAGCCCCAGCATTTT. The rearrangement uses TRBV30 and TRBJ1-5, with 9 bases identical to TRBD1. There are 15 residues in the CDR3. From germline, CDR1 is GTSNPN and CDR2 SVGIG (reference sequence). V lost 4 bases, J lost 6 bases, and 10 bases stayed unmatched.

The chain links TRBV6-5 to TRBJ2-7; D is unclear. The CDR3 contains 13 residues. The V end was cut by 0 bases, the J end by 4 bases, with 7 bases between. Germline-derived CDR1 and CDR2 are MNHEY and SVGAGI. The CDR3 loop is CASSYSTGYEQYF. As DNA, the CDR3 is TGTGCCAGCAGTTACTCGACTGGTTACGAGCAGTACTTC.